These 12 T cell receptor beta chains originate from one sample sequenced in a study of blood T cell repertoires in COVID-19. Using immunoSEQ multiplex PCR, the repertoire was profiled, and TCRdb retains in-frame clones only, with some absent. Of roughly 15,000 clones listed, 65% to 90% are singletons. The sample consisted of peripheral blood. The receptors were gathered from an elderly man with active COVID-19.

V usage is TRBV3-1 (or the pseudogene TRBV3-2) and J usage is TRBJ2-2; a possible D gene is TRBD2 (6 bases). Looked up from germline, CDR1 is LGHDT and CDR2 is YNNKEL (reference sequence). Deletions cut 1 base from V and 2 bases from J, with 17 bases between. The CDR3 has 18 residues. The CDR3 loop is CASSQVGFGSVNTGELFF. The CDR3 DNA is TGTGCCAGCAGCCAAGTGGGGTTCGGGAGCGTAAACACCGGGGAGCTGTTTTTT.

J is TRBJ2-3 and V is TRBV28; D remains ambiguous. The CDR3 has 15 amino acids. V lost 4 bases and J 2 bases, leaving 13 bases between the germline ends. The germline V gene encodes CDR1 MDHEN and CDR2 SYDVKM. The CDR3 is CASSSPPAHTDTQYF. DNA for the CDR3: TGTGCCAGCAGTTCCCCCCCAGCGCACACAGATACGCAGTATTTT. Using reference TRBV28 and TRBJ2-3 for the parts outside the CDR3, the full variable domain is DVKVTQSSRYLVKRTGEKVFLECVQDMDHENMFWYRQDPGLGLRLIYFSYDVKMKEKGDIPEGYSVSREKKERFSLILESASTNQTSMYLCASSSPPAHTDTQYFGPGTRLTVL.

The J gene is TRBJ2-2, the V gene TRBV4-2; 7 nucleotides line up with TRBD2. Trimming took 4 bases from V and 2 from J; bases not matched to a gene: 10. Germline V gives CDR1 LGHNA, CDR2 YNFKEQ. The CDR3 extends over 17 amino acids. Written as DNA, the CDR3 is TGTGCCAGCAGCCGGCGACTAGCAGCAGACAACACCGGGGAGCTGTTTTTT. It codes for CASSRRLAADNTGELFF.

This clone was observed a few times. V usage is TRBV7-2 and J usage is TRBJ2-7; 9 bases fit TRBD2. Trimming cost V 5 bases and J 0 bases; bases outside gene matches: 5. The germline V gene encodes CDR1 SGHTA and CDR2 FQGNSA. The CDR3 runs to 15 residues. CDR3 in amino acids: CASSVSGGSSYEQYF. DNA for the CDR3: TGTGCCAGCAGCGTTAGCGGGGGCAGCTCCTACGAGCAGTACTTC.

The CDR3 protein is CASSPSRSTDTQYF. The CDR3 nucleotides read TGTGCCAGCTCACCATCGCGGAGCACAGATACGCAGTATTTT. The genes are TRBV18 and TRBJ2-3; no reliable D call. This CDR3 region has 14 residues. Trimming stripped 2 bases from V and 0 bases from J, with 6 bases between. The germline V gene encodes CDR1 KGHSH and CDR2 LQKENI. The full variable domain, rest sourced from reference TRBV18 and TRBJ2-3, is NAGVMQNPRHLVRRRGQEARLRCSPMKGHSHVYWYRQLPEEGLKFMVYLQKENIIDESGMPKERFSAEFPKEGPSILRIQQVVRGDSAAYFCASSPSRSTDTQYFGPGTRLTVL.

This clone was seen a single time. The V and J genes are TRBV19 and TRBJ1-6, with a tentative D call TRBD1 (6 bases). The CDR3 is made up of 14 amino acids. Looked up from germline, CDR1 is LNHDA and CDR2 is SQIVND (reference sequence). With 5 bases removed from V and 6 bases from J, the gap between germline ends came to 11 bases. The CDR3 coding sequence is TGTGCCAGTAGTCTCCGACAGGCTAATTCACCCCTCCACTTT. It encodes CASSLRQANSPLHF.

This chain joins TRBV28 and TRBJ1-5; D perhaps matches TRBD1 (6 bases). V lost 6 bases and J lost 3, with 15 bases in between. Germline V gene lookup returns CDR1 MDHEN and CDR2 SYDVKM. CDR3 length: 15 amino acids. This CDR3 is CASSYITGYNQPQHF. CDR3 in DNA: TGTGCCAGCAGCTATATAACAGGGTACAATCAGCCCCAGCATTTT.

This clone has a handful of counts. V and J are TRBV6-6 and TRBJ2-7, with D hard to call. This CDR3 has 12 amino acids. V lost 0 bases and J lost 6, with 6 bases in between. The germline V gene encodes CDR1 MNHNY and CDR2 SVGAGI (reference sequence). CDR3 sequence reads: CASSYSTGEQYF. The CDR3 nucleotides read TGTGCCAGCAGTTACTCGACTGGCGAGCAGTACTTC.

CDR3 nucleotide sequence: TGTGCCAGCCTTATTACTCGACAGGGGAAGACTGAAGCTTTCTTT. It translates to CASLITRQGKTEAFF. This sequence joins TRBV6-5 and TRBJ1-1, with 8 bases matching TRBD1. Germline-derived CDR1 and CDR2 are MNHEY and SVGAGI. V was pared by 8 bases and J by 5 bases, with 13 bases of the junction left unmatched. The CDR3 is 15 residues long.

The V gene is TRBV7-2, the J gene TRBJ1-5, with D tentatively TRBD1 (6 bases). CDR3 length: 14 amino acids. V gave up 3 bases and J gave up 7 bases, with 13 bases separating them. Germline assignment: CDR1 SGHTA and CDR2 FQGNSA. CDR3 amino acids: CASSLKQGRQPQHF. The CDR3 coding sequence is TGTGCCAGCAGCTTGAAACAGGGTCGGCAGCCCCAGCATTTT.

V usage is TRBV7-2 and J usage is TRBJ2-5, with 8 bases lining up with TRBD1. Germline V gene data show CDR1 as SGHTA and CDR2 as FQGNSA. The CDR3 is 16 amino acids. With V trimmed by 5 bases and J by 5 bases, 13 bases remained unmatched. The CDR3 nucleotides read TGTGCCAGCAGCCTCCGGACAGGGCGTGCATACGAGACCCAGTACTTC. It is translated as CASSLRTGRAYETQYF.

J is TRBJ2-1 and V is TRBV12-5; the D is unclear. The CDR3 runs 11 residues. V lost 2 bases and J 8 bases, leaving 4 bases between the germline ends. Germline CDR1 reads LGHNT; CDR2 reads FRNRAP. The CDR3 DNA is TGTGCTAGTGGTTTGAGAGATGAGCAGTTCTTC. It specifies CASGLRDEQFF.